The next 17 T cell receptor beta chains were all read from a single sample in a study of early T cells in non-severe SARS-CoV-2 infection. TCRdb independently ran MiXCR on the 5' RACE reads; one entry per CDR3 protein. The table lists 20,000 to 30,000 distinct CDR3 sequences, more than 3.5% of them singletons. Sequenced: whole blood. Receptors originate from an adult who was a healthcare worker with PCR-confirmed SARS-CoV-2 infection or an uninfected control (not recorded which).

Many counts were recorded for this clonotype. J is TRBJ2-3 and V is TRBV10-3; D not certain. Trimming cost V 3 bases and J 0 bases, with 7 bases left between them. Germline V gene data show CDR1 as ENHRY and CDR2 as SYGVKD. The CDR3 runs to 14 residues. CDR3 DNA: TGTGCCATCAGTGACGCAGATAGCACAGATACGCAGTATTTT. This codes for CAISDADSTDTQYF.

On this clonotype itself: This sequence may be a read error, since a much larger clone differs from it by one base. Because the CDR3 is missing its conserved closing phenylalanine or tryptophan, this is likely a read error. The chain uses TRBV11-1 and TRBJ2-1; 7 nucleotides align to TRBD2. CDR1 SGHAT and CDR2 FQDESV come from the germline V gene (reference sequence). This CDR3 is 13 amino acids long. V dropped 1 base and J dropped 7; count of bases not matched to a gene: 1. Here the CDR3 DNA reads TGTGCCAGCAGCTTAGGGACTAGGAATGAGCAGTTCTCC. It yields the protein CASSLGTRNEQFS.

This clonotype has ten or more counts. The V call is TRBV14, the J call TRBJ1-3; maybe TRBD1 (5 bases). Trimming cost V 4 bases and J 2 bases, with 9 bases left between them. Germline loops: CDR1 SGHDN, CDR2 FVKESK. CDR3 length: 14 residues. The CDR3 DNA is TGTGCCAGCAGCCCTGGGGGGGCTGGAAACACCATATATTTT. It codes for CASSPGGAGNTIYF.

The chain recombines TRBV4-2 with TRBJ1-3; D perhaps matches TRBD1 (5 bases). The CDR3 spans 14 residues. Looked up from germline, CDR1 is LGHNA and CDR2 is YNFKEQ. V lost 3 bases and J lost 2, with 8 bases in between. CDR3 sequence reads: CASSHGTPGNTIYF. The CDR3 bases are TGTGCCAGCAGCCACGGGACTCCTGGAAACACCATATATTTT.

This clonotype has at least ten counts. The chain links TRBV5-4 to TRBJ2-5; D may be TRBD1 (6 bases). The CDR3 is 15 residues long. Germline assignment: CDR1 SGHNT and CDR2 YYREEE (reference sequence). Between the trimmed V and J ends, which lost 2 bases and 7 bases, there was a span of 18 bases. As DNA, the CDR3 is TGTGCCAGCAGCTTAGAGGGGGTGTCCTTGGGGACCCAGTACTTC. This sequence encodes CASSLEGVSLGTQYF.

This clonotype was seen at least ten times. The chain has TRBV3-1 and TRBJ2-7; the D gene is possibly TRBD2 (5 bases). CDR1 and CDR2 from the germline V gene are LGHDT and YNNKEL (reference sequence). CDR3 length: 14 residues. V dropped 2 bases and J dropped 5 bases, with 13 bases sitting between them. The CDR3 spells CASSQLVGVNEQYF. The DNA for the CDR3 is TGTGCCAGCAGCCAACTGGTGGGAGTTAACGAGCAGTACTTC.

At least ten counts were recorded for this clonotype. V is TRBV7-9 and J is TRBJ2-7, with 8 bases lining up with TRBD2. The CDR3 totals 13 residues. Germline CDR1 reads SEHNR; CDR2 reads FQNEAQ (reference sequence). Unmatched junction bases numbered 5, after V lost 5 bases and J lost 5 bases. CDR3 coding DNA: TGTGCCAGCAGCCGGGAGGGCCGGGACGAGCAGTACTTC. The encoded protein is CASSREGRDEQYF.

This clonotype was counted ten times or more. This CDR3 reads CSAGQGTAEAFF. The CDR3 DNA is TGCAGTGCTGGCCAGGGGACGGCTGAAGCTTTCTTT. The chain combines TRBV20-1 with TRBJ1-1, with D possibly matching TRBD1 (6 bases). This CDR3 has 12 amino acids. V lost 5 bases to trimming and J lost 6 bases, with 13 bases between them. Germline V gene sequence: CDR1 DFQATT, CDR2 SNEGSKA (reference sequence).

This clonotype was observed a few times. The CDR3 sequence: CASSLYGGRQGAYEQYF. CDR3 in DNA: TGTGCCAGCAGTTTATATGGCGGGAGACAGGGGGCCTACGAGCAGTACTTC. This rearrangement joins TRBV28 to TRBJ2-7, with 9 bases aligning to TRBD1. J lost 2 bases, V lost 1 base, and 9 bases had no gene match. The CDR3 consists of 17 residues. Germline V gene sequence: CDR1 MDHEN, CDR2 SYDVKM.

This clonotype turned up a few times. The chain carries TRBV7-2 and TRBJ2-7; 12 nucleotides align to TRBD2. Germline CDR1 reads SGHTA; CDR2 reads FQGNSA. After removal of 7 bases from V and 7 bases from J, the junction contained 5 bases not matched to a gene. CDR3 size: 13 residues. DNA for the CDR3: TGTGCCAGCACCACCGGGACTAGCGGGGAGCAGTACTTC. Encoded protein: CASTTGTSGEQYF.

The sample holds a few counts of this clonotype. Here the CDR3 DNA reads TGTGCCAGCAGCTCTGGGACTAGCGAAGACAATGAGCAGTTCTTC. Translating it yields CASSSGTSEDNEQFF. The chain combines TRBV11-3 with TRBJ2-1; 10 bases map to TRBD2. After removal of 4 bases from V and 5 bases from J, the junction contained 5 bases not matched to a gene. CDR1 and CDR2 from the germline V gene are SGHNT and YENEEA. The CDR3 runs to 15 residues.

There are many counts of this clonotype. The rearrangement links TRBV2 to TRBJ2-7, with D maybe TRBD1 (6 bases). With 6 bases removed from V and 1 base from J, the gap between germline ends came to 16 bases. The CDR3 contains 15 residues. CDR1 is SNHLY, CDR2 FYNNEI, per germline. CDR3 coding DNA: TGTGCCAGCAGGGACCCTGGACAGCTATCCTACGAGCAGTACTTC. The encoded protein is CASRDPGQLSYEQYF.

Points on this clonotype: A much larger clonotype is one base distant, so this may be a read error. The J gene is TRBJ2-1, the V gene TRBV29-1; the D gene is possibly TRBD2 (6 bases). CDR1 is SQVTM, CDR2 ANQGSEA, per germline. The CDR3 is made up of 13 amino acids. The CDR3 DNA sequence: TGCAGCACTGGGGGACTTCGTTACAATGAGCATTTCTTC. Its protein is CSTGGLRYNEHFF.

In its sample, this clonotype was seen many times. Here the CDR3 DNA reads TGTGCCAGCAATGACAGGGTGAGTGACGAGCAGTACTTC. Translation gives CASNDRVSDEQYF. The chain uses TRBV6-2 or TRBV6-3 and TRBJ2-7; TRBD1 agrees at 7 bases. Trimming at V came to 7 bases and at J to 5 bases, leaving 8 bases not matched to a gene. The CDR3 consists of 13 residues. Germline-derived CDR1 and CDR2 are MNHEY and SVGEGT.

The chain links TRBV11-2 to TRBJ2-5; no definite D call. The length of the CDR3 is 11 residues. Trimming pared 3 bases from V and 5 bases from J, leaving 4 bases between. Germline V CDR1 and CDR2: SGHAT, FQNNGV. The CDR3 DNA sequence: TGTGCCAGCAGCTTGAGGGAGACCCAGTACTTC. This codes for CASSLRETQYF.

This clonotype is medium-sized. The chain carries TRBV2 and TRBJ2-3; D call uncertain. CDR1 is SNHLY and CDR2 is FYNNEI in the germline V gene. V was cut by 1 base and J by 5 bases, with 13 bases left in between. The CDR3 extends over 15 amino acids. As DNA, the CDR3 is TGTGCCAGCAGTGAAGTGGCGACATCGGGAGATACGCAGTATTTT. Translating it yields CASSEVATSGDTQYF.

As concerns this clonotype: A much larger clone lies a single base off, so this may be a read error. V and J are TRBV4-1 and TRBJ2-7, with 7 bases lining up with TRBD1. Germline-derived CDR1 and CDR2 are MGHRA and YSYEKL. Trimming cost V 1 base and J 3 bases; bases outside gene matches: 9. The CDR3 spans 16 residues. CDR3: CASSQGGTGARYEQYF. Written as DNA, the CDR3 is TGCGCCAGCAGCCAAGGCGGCACAGGGGCACGCTACGAGCAGTACTTC.